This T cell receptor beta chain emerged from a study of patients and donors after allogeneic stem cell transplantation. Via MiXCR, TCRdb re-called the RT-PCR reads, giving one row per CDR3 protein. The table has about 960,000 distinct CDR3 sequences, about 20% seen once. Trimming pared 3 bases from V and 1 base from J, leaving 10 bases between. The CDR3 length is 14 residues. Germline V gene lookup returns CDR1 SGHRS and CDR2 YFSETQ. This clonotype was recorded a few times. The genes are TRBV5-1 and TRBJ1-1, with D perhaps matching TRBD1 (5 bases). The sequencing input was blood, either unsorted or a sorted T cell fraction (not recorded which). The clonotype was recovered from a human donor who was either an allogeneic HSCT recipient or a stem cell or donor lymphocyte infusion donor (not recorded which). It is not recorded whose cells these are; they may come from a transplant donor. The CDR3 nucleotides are TGCGCCAGCAGCTCGGGGGAGGGGAACACTGAAGCTTTCTTT. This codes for CASSSGEGNTEAFF. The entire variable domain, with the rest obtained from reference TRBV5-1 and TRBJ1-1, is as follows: KAGVTQTPRYLIKTRGQQVTLSCSPISGHRSVSWYQQTPGQGLQFLFEYFSETQRNKGNFPGRFSGRQFSNSRSEMNVSTLELGDSALYLCASSSGEGNTEAFFGQGTRLTVV.